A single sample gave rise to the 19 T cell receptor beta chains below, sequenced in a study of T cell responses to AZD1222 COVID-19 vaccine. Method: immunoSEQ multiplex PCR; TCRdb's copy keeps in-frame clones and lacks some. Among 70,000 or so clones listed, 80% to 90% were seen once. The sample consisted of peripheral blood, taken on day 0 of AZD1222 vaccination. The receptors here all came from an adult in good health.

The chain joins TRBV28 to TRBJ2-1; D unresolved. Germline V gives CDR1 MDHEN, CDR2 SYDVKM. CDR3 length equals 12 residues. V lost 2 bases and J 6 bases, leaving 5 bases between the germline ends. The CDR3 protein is CASSLRANEQFF. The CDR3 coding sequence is TGTGCCAGCAGTTTAAGGGCCAATGAGCAGTTCTTC.

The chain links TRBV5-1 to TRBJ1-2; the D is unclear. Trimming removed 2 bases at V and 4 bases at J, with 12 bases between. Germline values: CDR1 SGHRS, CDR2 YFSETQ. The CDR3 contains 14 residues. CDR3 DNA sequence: TGCGCCAGCAGCTTTCGGGCGCCGGTCTATGGCTACACCTTC. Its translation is CASSFRAPVYGYTF.

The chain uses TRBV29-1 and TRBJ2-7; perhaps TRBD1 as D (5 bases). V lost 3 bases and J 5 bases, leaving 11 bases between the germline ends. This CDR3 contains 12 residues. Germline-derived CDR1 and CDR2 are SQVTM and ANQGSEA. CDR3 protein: CSVDAGFDEQYF. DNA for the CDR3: TGCAGCGTTGATGCAGGGTTCGACGAGCAGTACTTC.

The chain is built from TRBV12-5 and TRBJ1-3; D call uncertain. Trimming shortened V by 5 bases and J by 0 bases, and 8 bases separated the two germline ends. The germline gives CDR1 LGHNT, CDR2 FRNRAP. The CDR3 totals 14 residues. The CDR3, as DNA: TGTGCTAGTGGTGCTTCAGGCTCTGGAAACACCATATATTTT. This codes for CASGASGSGNTIYF.

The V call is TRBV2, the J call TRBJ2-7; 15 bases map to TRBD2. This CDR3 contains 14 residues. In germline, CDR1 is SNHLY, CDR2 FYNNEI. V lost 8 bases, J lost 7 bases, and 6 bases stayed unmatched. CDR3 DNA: TGTGCCAGCTACGGACTAGCGGGGGGGCTTGAGCAGTACTTC. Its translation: CASYGLAGGLEQYF. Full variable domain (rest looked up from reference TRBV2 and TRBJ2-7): EPEVTQTPSHQVTQMGQEVILRCVPISNHLYFYWYRQILGQKVEFLVSFYNNEISEKSEIFDDQFSVERPDGSNFTLKIRSTKLEDSAMYFCASYGLAGGLEQYFGPGTRLTVT.

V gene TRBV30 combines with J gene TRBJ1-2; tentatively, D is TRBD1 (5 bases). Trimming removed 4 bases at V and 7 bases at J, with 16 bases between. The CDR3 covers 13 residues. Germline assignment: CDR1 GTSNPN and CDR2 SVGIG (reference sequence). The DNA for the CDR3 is TGTGCCTGGACGAAGGAGGGGACGGGTGGCTACACCTTC. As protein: CAWTKEGTGGYTF.

Here the CDR3 DNA reads TGTGCCAGCAGCTTAGACCACGAGCAGTACTTC. As protein: CASSLDHEQYF. This chain links TRBV7-9 with TRBJ2-7; no clear D. Trimming cost V 1 base and J 5 bases, with 3 bases left between them. The CDR3 is 11 residues long. The V gene's germline CDR1 is SEHNR and CDR2 FQNEAQ (reference sequence).

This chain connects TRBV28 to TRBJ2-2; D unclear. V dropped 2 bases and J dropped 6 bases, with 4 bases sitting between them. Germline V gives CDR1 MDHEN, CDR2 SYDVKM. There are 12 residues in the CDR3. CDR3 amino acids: CASSLRSGELFF. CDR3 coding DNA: TGTGCCAGCAGTTTAAGGTCCGGGGAGCTGTTTTTT.

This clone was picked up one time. Here the CDR3 DNA reads TGTGCCAGCAGCATCAACGGCGGGAGTTACTATGGCTACACCTTC. Protein: CASSINGGSYYGYTF. V is TRBV7-3 and J is TRBJ1-2; no clear D gene. Germline V gene sequence: CDR1 SGHTA, CDR2 FQGTGA. This CDR3 contains 15 residues. V dropped 5 bases and J dropped 3 bases, with 16 bases sitting between them. Filled out from reference TRBV7-3 and TRBJ1-2, the complete variable domain reads GAGVSQTPSNKVTEKGKYVELRCDPISGHTALYWYRQSLGQGPEFLIYFQGTGAADDSGLPNDRFFAVRPEGSVSTLKIQRTERGDSAVYLCASSINGGSYYGYTFGSGTRLTVV.

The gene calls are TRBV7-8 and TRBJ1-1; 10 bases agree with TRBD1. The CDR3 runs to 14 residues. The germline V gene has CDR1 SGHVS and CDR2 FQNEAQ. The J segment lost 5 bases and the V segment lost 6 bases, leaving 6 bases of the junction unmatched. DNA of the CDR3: TGTGCCAGCAGGCCCCCGGGACAGGGGACTGAAGCTTTCTTT. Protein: CASRPPGQGTEAFF.

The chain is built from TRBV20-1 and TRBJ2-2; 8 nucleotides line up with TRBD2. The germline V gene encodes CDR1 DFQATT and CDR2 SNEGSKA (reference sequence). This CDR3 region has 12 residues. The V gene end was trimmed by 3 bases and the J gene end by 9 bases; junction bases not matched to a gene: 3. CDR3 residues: CSASRGGRELFF. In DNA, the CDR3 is TGCAGTGCTAGTCGGGGGGGCCGGGAGCTGTTTTTT.

This CDR3 reads CASSSRRDYGYTF. The CDR3 nucleotides are TGTGCCAGCAGTTCGAGGCGAGACTATGGCTACACCTTC. This sequence joins TRBV27 and TRBJ1-2; no clear D gene. There are 13 residues in the CDR3. The V end was cut by 4 bases, the J end by 3 bases, with 9 bases between. Germline V CDR1 and CDR2: MNHEY, SMNVEV (reference sequence).

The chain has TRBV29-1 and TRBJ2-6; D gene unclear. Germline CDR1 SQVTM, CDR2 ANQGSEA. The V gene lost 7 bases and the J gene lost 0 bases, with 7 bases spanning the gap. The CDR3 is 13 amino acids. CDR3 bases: TGCAGCGCTCAGAGCTCTGGGGCCAACGTCCTGACTTTC. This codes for CSAQSSGANVLTF.

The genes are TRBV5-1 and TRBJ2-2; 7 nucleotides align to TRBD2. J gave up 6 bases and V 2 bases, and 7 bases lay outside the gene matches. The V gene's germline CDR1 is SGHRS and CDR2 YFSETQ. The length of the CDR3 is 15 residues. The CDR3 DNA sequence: TGCGCCAGCAGCTTCGGGAGCGGGGCTTCCGGGGAGCTGTTTTTT. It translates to CASSFGSGASGELFF.

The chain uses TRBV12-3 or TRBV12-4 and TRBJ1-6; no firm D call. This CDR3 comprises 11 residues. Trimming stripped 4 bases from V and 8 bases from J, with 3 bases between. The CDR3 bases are TGTGCCAGCAGTTCTGATTCACCCCTCCACTTT. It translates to CASSSDSPLHF.

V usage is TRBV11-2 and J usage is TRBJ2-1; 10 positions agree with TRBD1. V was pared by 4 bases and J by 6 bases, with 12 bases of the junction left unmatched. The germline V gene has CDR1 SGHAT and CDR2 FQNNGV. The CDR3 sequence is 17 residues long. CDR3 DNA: TGTGCCAGCAGCTCCCTCCAGGGACAGGGGTCCCCCAATGAGCAGTTCTTC. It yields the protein CASSSLQGQGSPNEQFF.

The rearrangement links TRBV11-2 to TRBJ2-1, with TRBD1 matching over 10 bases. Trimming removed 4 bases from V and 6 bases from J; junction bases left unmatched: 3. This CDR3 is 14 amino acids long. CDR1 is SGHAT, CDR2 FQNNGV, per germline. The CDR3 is CASSSDRGLNEQFF. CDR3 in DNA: TGTGCCAGCAGCTCAGACAGGGGGCTCAATGAGCAGTTCTTC.

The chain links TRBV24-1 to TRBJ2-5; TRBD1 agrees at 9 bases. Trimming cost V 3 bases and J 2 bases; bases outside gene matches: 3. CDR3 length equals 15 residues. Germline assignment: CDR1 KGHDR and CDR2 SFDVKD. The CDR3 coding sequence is TGTGCCACCAGTGATCCTGGACAGGGGCAAGAGACCCAGTACTTC. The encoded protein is CATSDPGQGQETQYF.

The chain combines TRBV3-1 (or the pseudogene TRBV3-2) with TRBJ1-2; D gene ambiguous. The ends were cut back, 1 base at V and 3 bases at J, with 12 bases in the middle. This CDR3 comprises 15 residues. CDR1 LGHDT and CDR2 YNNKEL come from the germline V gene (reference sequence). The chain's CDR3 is CASSQGSESYYGYTF. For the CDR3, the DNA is TGTGCCAGCAGCCAAGGCTCAGAAAGCTACTATGGCTACACCTTC.